These 13 T cell receptor beta chains were all obtained from the same sample, sequenced in a study of blood T cell repertoires in COVID-19. The method was immunoSEQ multiplex PCR; TCRdb's version includes in-frame clones alone and lacks a portion of them. Of around 300,000 clones listed, about 87% are singletons. The sequenced material came from PBMCs or T cells enriched from blood (not recorded which). The receptors stem from a young woman who had recovered from COVID-19.

This sequence joins TRBV11-3 and TRBJ2-7; 7 nucleotides align to TRBD1. The trim removed 5 bases at V and 6 bases at J, leaving 13 bases unmatched. The CDR3 has 15 amino acids. The germline V gene has CDR1 SGHNT and CDR2 YENEEA. The CDR3 sequence: CASSPGTAFGGEQYF. In DNA form, the CDR3 reads TGTGCCAGCAGCCCCGGGACAGCCTTTGGGGGCGAGCAGTACTTC.

The J gene is TRBJ2-3, the V gene TRBV5-1; the match to TRBD2 covers 12 bases. The CDR3 covers 16 residues. Germline assignment: CDR1 SGHRS and CDR2 YFSETQ. V lost 2 bases, J lost 5 bases, and 6 bases stayed unmatched. CDR3 nucleotide sequence: TGCGCCAGCAGCTTACAACTAGCGGGGGGAGGAGATACGCAGTATTTT. It specifies CASSLQLAGGGDTQYF.

This chain joins TRBV13 and TRBJ1-2; 7 bases align to TRBD1. The CDR3 has 16 amino acids. From germline, CDR1 is PRHDT and CDR2 FYEKMQ (reference sequence). V shed 2 bases, J shed 8 bases, and the junction held 14 bases outside the gene matches. The CDR3 is CASSLRDRERDGGYTF. CDR3 bases: TGTGCCAGCAGCTTACGCGACAGGGAGAGAGATGGCGGCTACACCTTC. The full variable domain, with the rest looked up from reference TRBV13 and TRBJ1-2, is AAGVIQSPRHLIKEKRETATLKCYPIPRHDTVYWYQQGPGQDPQFLISFYEKMQSDKGSIPDRFSAQQFSDYHSELNMSSLELGDSALYFCASSLRDRERDGGYTFGSGTRLTVV.

The chain links TRBV30 to TRBJ1-1, with D unclear. The CDR3 is 11 residues long. With 0 bases removed from V and 9 bases from J, the gap between germline ends came to 8 bases. Per the germline V gene, CDR1 is GTSNPN and CDR2 is SVGIG (reference sequence). In DNA form, the CDR3 reads TGTGCCTGGAGTGTAGCTTTGAAAGCTTTCTTT. As protein: CAWSVALKAFF.

The chain uses TRBV7-2 and TRBJ2-3, with 7 bases lining up with TRBD2. From germline, CDR1 is SGHTA and CDR2 FQGNSA. This CDR3 spans 15 amino acids. After removal of 3 bases from V and 5 bases from J, the junction contained 8 bases not matched to a gene. DNA of the CDR3: TGTGCCAGCAGCTTTGAGCCAGGGAGGGGAGATACGCAGTATTTT. Amino acids: CASSFEPGRGDTQYF.

The gene calls are TRBV19 and TRBJ2-1, with 8 bases lining up with TRBD1. Losses at the gene ends were 3 bases for V and 4 bases for J; bases not matched to a gene: 5. Germline V lookup: CDR1 LNHDA, CDR2 SQIVND (reference sequence). The CDR3 has 15 residues. For the CDR3, the DNA is TGTGCCAGTAGTATCCGCCAGGGGGCATACAATGAGCAGTTCTTC. Translated, it gives CASSIRQGAYNEQFF.

This clone was detected once. This chain connects TRBV7-2 to TRBJ2-7, with 11 bases matching TRBD2. Trimming cost V 7 bases and J 2 bases; bases outside gene matches: 7. CDR3 length equals 15 residues. Germline V gene data show CDR1 as SGHTA and CDR2 as FQGNSA. CDR3 sequence (DNA): TGTGCCAGCACCTCTAGCGGGGGGCACGCCTACGAGCAGTACTTC. As protein: CASTSSGGHAYEQYF.

A word on this clone: The junction differs from germline at one of its ends, possibly a read error. This CDR3 reads CASSLGVVGTNTEAFF. CDR3 sequence (DNA): TGTGCCAGCAGTTTAGGGGTAGTGGGGACAAACACTGAAGCTTTCTTT. The chain is built from TRBV11-2 and TRBJ1-1, with D possibly matching TRBD1 (6 bases). Per the germline V gene, CDR1 is SGHAT and CDR2 is FQNNGV. This CDR3 spans 16 amino acids.

This clone occurred once. The rearrangement joins TRBV10-3 to TRBJ1-3, with 8 positions matching TRBD1. CDR1 is ENHRY and CDR2 is SYGVKD in the germline V gene. This CDR3 spans 17 amino acids. V dropped 4 bases and J dropped 2; count of bases not matched to a gene: 10. For the CDR3, the DNA is TGTGCCATCAGTGGCCTCCGGACAGGGATACCTGGAAACACCATATATTTT. Residues: CAISGLRTGIPGNTIYF.

The gene calls are TRBV2 and TRBJ1-1; TRBD1 is a possible D gene (6 bases). Germline V gene data show CDR1 as SNHLY and CDR2 as FYNNEI. The CDR3 runs to 12 residues. The germline V and J ends were trimmed by 10 bases and 0 bases, with 9 bases remaining between them. The CDR3 nucleotides are TGTGCCACAGGGGCCCTGAACACTGAAGCTTTCTTT. This sequence encodes CATGALNTEAFF.

This clone was detected only a few times. The chain uses TRBV7-3 and TRBJ1-5, with D unclear. The V and J ends lost 4 bases and 11 bases respectively, with 9 bases between them. Germline CDR1 and CDR2: SGHTA and FQGTGA. This CDR3 has 11 residues. This CDR3 reads CASSSLRAQHF. In nucleotides, the CDR3 is TGTGCCAGCAGCTCCCTCCGAGCCCAGCATTTT.

The J gene is TRBJ2-2, the V gene TRBV11-3, with D unresolved. The CDR3 runs to 13 residues. Per germline, CDR1 SGHNT and CDR2 YENEEA. V was clipped by 3 bases and J by 4 bases, with 6 bases between them. CDR3 sequence reads: CASSFGLTGELFF. Here the CDR3 DNA reads TGTGCCAGCAGCTTTGGCCTCACCGGGGAGCTGTTTTTT.

The chain combines TRBV19 with TRBJ1-2, with D unresolved. This CDR3 spans 15 amino acids. The ends were cut back, 5 bases at V and 5 bases at J, with 18 bases in the middle. The germline CDR1 and CDR2 sequences are LNHDA and SQIVND (reference sequence). The chain's CDR3 is CASSPGITRIYGYTF. CDR3 nucleotide sequence: TGTGCCAGTAGTCCGGGGATCACGCGAATTTATGGCTACACCTTC.